This T cell receptor beta chain was retrieved from a study of regulatory T cells in long-lasting Graves disease. Study details: For a period under 3 months, newly diagnosed Graves' patients had taken antithyroid drugs.

The CDR3 is 15 residues long. The V end was cut by 4 bases, the J end by 2 bases, with 13 bases between. Construction of the TCR beta libraries employed iRepertoire HTBI primers in conjunction with Arm-PCR of CDR3 regions. In the original analysis: The samples included approximately 60 TRBV and 14 TRBJ segments. Via MiXCR, TCRdb re-called the multiplex PCR reads, giving one row per CDR3 protein. The V and J calls were not made by the authors but by TCRdb's processing. The sample contains 350,000 to 400,000 distinct CDR3 sequences, 15% to 20% of which appear only once. This clonotype was counted at least ten times. Its specificity is not known. Time point noted: newly diagnosed GD, antithyroid drugs for less than 3 months. From PBMCs, RNA was extracted and then used to make the TCR library. Study outcomes and limitations: Lower TCR diversity was seen in persistent Graves' patients than in newly diagnosed ones.

These same data were also listed under a study on T cells in Graves' hyperthyroidism and ophthalmopathy. This second study says: In simple terms, a model built on 13 V-J features told ophthalmopathy apart from stable hyperthyroidism.

This TCR was sampled from a woman between 18 and 29 years old with Graves disease. V gene TRBV12-3 or TRBV12-4 combines with J gene TRBJ2-3; a possible D gene is TRBD1 (6 bases). Sequenced material: peripheral blood mononuclear cells (PBMCs), taken at new diagnosis, from a patient treated with antithyroid drugs. The CDR3 region is CASSSGQQFTDTQYF. The CDR3 nucleotides read TGTGCCAGCAGTTCAGGACAGCAATTCACAGATACGCAGTATTTT.